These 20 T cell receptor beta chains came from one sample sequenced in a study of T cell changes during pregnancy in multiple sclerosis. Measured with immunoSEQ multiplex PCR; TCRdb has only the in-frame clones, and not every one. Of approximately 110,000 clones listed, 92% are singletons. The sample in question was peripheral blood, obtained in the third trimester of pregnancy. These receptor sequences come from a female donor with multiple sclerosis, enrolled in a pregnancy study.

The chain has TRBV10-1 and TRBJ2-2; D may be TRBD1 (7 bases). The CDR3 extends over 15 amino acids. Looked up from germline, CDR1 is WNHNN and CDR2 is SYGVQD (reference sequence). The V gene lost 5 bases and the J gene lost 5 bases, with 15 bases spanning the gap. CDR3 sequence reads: CASSRQGRGTGELFF. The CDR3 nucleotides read TGCGCCAGCAGTAGACAGGGTCGGGGGACCGGGGAGCTGTTTTTT.

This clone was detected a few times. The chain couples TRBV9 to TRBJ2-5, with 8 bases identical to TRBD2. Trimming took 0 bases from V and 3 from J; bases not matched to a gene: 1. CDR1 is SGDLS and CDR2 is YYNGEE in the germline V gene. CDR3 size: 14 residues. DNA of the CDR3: TGTGCCAGCAGCGTAGGAGCGGGAGAAGAGACCCAGTACTTC. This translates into CASSVGAGEETQYF.

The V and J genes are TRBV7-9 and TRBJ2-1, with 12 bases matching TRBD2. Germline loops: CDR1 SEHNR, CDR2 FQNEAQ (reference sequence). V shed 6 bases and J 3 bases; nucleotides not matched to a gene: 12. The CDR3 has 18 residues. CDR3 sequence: CASRRLAGALGGYNEQFF. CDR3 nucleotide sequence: TGTGCCAGCAGGAGACTAGCGGGGGCCCTAGGGGGCTACAATGAGCAGTTCTTC.

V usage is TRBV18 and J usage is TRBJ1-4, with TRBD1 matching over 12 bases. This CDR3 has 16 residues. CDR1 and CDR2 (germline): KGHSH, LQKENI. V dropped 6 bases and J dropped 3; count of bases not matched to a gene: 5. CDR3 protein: CASSRDRGPANEKLFF. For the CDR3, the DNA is TGTGCCAGCTCTAGGGACAGGGGGCCTGCTAATGAAAAACTGTTTTTT.

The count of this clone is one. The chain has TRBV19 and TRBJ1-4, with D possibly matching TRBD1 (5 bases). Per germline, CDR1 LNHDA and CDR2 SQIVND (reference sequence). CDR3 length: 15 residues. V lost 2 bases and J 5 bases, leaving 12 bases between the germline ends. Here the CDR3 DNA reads TGTGCCAGTAGTATAATGCAGGGCGAGAATGAAAAACTGTTTTTT. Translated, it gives CASSIMQGENEKLFF.

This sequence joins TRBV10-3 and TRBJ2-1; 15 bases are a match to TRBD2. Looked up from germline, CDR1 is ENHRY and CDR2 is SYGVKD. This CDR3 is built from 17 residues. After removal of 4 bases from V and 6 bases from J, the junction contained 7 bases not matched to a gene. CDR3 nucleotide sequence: TGTGCCATCAGTGCCGGACTAGCGGGAGGGCCTGGCAATGAGCAGTTCTTC. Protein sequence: CAISAGLAGGPGNEQFF.

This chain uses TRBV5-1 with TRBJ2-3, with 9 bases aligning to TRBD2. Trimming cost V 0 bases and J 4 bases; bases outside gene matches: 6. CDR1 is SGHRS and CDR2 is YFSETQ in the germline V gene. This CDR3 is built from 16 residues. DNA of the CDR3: TGCGCCAGCAGCTTGGTACCTAGCGGGACTGCAGATACGCAGTATTTT. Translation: CASSLVPSGTADTQYF.

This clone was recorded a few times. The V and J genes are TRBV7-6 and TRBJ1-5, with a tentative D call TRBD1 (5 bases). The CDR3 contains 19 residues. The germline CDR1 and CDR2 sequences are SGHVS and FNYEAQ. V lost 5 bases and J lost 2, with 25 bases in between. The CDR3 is CASSARAGGRGSGNQPQHF. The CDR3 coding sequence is TGTGCCAGCAGCGCCCGGGCGGGGGGAAGAGGTAGTGGCAATCAGCCCCAGCATTTT.

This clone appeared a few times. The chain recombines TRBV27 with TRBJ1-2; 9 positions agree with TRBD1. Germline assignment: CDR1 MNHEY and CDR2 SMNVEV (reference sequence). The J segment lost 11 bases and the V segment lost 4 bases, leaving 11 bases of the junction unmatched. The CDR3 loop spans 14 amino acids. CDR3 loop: CASSSGQGPRSYTF. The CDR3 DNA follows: TGTGCCAGCAGTTCCGGACAGGGGCCCCGTTCTTACACCTTC.

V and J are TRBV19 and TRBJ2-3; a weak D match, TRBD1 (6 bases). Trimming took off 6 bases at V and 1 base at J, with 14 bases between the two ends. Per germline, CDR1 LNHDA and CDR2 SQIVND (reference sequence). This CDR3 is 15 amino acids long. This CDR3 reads CASRQTGPGTDTQYF. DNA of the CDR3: TGTGCCAGTAGGCAAACAGGGCCCGGCACAGATACGCAGTATTTT.

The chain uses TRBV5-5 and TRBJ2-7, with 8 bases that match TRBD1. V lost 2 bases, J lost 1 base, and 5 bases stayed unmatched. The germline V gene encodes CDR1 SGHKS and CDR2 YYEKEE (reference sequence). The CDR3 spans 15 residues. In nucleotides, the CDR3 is TGTGCCAGCAGCTTCCTGGGACAGGATTCCTACGAGCAGTACTTC. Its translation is CASSFLGQDSYEQYF.

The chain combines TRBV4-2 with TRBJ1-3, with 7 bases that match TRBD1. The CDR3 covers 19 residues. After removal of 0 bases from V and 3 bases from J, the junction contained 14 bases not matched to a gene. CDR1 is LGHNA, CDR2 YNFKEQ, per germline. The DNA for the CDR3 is TGTGCCAGCAGCCAAGACCCTCCGGGAGGGGGCATAGGTGGAAACACCATATATTTT. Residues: CASSQDPPGGGIGGNTIYF.

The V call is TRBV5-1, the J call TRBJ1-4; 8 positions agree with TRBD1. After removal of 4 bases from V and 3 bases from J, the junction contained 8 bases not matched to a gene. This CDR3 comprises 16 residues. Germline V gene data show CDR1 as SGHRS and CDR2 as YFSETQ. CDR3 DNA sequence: TGCGCCAGCAGCGTCGCCCCACAGGGGGCTAATGAAAAACTGTTTTTT. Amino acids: CASSVAPQGANEKLFF.

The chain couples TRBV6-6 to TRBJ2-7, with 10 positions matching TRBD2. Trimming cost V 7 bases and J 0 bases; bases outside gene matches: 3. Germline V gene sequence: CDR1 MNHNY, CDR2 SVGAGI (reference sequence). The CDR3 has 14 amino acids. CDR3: CASNQRGGSYEQYF. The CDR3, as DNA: TGTGCCAGCAACCAGCGGGGGGGCTCCTACGAGCAGTACTTC.

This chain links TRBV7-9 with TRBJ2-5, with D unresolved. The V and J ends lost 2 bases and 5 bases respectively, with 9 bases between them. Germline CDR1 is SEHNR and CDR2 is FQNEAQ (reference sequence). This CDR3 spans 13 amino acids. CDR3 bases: TGTGCCAGCAGCTTAATGGCAGGCGAGACCCAGTACTTC. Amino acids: CASSLMAGETQYF. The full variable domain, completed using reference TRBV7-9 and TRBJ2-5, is DTGVSQNPRHKITKRGQNVTFRCDPISEHNRLYWYRQTLGQGPEFLTYFQNEAQLEKSRLLSDRFSAERPKGSFSTLEIQRTEQGDSAMYLCASSLMAGETQYFGPGTRLLVL.

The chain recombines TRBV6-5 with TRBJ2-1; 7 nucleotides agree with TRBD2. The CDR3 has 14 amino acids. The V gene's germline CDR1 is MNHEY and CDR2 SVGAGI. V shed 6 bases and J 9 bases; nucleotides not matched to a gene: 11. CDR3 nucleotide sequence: TGTGCCAGCAGAGGCGGGGCGGGGGTCGGTGAGCAGTTCTTC. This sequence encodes CASRGGAGVGEQFF.

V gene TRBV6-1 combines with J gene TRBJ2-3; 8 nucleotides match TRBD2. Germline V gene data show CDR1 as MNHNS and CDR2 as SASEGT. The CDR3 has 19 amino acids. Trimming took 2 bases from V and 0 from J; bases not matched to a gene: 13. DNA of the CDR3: TGTGCCAGCAGTGAAAGGGCTAGCGGGTACATTCCTAGCACAGATACGCAGTATTTT. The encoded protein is CASSERASGYIPSTDTQYF.

For the CDR3, the DNA is TGTGCCAGCAGCTTCGATAGCGGGGGGGCGGGGGAGACCCAGTACTTC. Translated, it gives CASSFDSGGAGETQYF. The genes are TRBV5-4 and TRBJ2-5; 11 bases line up with TRBD2. The length of the CDR3 is 16 residues. Trimming took 2 bases from V and 5 from J; bases not matched to a gene: 8. The V gene's germline CDR1 is SGHNT and CDR2 YYREEE (reference sequence). Together with reference TRBV5-4 and TRBJ2-5, the CDR3 gives the full variable domain: ETGVTQSPTHLIKTRGQQVTLRCSSQSGHNTVSWYQQALGQGPQFIFQYYREEENGRGNFPPRFSGLQFPNYSSELNVNALELDDSALYLCASSFDSGGAGETQYFGPGTRLLVL.

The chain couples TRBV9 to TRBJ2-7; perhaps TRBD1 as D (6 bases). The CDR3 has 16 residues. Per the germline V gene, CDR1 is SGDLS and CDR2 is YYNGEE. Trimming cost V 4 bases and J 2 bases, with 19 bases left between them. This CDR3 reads CASSKHNRDTAYEQYF. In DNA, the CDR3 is TGTGCCAGCAGCAAACACAACCGGGACACGGCCTACGAGCAGTACTTC.

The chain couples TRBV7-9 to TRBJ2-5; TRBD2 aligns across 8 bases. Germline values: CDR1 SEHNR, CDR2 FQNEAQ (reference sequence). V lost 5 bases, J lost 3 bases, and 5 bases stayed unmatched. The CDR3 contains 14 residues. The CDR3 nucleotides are TGTGCCAGCAGCACGCAAGCGGGAGAAGAGACCCAGTACTTC. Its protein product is CASSTQAGEETQYF.